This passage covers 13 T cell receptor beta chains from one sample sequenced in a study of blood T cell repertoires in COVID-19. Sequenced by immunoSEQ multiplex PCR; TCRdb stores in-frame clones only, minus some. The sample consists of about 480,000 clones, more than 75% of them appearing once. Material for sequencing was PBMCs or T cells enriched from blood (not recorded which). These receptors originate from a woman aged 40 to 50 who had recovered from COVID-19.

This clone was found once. The CDR3 loop reads CASSFRQGTQPQHF. In DNA, the CDR3 is TGTGCCAGCAGTTTCAGGCAGGGTACTCAGCCCCAGCATTTT. The chain employs TRBV27 and TRBJ1-5; TRBD1 is a possible D gene (5 bases). CDR3 length equals 14 residues. Per the germline V gene, CDR1 is MNHEY and CDR2 is SMNVEV (reference sequence). Deletions cut 3 bases from V and 6 bases from J, with 12 bases between.

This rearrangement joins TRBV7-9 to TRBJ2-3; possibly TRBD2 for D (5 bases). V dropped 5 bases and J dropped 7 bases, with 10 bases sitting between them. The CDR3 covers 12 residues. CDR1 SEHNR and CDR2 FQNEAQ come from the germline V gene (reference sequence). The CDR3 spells CASSVERYTQYF. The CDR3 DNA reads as TGTGCCAGCAGCGTAGAGCGGTATACGCAGTATTTT.

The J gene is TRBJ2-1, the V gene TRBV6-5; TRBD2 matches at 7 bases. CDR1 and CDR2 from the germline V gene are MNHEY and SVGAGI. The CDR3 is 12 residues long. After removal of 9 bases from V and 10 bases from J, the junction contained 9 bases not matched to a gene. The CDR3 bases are TGTGCCAGTGAGTGGGGGGGTACGGAGCAGTTCTTC. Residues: CASEWGGTEQFF.

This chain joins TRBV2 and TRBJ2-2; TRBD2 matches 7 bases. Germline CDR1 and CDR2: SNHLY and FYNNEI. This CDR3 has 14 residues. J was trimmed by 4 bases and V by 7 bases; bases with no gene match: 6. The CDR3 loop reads CASIRLAVTGELFF. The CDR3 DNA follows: TGTGCCAGCATAAGGCTAGCGGTCACCGGGGAGCTGTTTTTT.

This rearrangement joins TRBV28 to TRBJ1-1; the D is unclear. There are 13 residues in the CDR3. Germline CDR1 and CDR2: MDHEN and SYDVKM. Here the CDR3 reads CVVHDTPYTEAFF. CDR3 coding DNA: TGTGTGGTACACGATACCCCGTACACTGAAGCTTTCTTT.

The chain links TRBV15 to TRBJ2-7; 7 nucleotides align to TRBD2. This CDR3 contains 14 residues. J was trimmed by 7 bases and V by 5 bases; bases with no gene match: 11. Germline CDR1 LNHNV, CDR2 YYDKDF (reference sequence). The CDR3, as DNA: TGTGCCACCAGCCCGCGAGGGAGGGCCGAAGAGCAGTACTTC. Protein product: CATSPRGRAEEQYF.

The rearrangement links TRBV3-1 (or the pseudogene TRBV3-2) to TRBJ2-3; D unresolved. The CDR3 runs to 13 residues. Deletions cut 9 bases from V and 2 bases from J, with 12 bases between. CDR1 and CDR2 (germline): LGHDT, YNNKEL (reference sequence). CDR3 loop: CARKNSPTDTQYF. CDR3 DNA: TGTGCCAGGAAAAATAGTCCCACAGATACGCAGTATTTT.

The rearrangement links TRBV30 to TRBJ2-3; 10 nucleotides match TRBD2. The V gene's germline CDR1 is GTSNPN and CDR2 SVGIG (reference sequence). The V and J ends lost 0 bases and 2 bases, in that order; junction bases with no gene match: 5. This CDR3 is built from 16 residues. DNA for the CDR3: TGTGCCTGGAGTGTAACTAGCGGGACAAACACAGATACGCAGTATTTT. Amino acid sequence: CAWSVTSGTNTDTQYF.

The CDR3 DNA is TGTGCCAGTAGGGGATATCAGGTTGGGGACTACACCTTC. Its protein product is CASRGYQVGDYTF. The gene calls are TRBV27 and TRBJ1-2; possibly TRBD1 for D (5 bases). Germline-derived CDR1 and CDR2 are MNHEY and SMNVEV (reference sequence). CDR3 length: 13 amino acids. Trimming left V 9 bases short and J 10 bases short, with 21 bases between.

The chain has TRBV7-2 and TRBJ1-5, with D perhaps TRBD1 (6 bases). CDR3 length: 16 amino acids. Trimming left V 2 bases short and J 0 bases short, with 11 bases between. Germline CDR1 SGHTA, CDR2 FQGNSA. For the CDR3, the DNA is TGTGCCAGCAGCTTAATGGGGGCTTATAGCAATCAGCCCCAGCATTTT. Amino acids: CASSLMGAYSNQPQHF.

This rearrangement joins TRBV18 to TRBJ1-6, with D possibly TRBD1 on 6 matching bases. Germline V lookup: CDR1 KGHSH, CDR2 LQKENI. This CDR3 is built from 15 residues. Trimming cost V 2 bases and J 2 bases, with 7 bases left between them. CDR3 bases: TGTGCCAGCTCACCAGGGGGCGCCTATAATTCACCCCTCCACTTT. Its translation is CASSPGGAYNSPLHF.

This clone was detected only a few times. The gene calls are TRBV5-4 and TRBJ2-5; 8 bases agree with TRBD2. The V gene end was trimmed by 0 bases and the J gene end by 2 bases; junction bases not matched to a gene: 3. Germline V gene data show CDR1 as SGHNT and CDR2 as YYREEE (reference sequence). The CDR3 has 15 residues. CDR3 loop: CASSLAGGIQETQYF. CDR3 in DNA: TGTGCCAGCAGCTTGGCGGGAGGGATTCAAGAGACCCAGTACTTC.

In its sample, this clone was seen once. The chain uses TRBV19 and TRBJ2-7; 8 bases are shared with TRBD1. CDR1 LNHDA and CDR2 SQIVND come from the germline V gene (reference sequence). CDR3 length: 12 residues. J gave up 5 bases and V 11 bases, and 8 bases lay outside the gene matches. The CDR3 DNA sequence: TGTGCCCTTCCCGACAGGGGCCACGAGCAGTACTTC. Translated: CALPDRGHEQYF.